This T cell receptor (beta chain) was documented in a study of T cell repertoires in cytomegalovirus infection. Overall study context: HLA-B-restricted CMV epitopes that are well studied were used alongside recently identified HLA-C-restricted ones. Based on public TCR beta signatures, there were indications of CMV infection and of a matching HLA type.

After removal of 5 bases from V and 4 bases from J, the junction contained 6 bases not matched to a gene. The V gene's germline CDR1 is MNHEY and CDR2 SMNVEV (reference sequence). CDR3 length: 16 amino acids. Findings and caveats of the study: The cumulative frequency of public TCR beta families distinguished individuals who carried CMV together with the relevant HLA. Dominating the ex vivo response were TCR beta clonotypes that were CMV-specific and HLA-C-restricted.

This clonotype was found once. Its specificity is not known. TCRdb itself ran the reads through MiXCR, one entry per CDR3 protein. The repertoire has hundreds of thousands of distinct CDR3 sequences, about 27% of them found once; the top ten carry about 19%. The sequence derives from a human donor in good health (CMV status not recorded). Some clones in this sample may be carry-over from other donors' samples. The chain recombines TRBV27 with TRBJ2-5; 14 nucleotides align to TRBD2. The sample was cultured PBMCs, taken from culture after CMV antigen stimulation. The CDR3: CASSPTSGRAAETQYF. The CDR3 nucleotides read TGTGCCAGCAGTCCGACTAGCGGGAGGGCAGCAGAGACCCAGTACTTC.